These 11 T cell receptor beta chains originate from one sample sequenced in a study of radiotherapy plus CTLA-4 blockade in lung cancer. Produced via immunoSEQ multiplex PCR; TCRdb's table is partial and in-frame only. The sample gives tens of thousands of clones, roughly 79% of which show up once; 20% to 25% is in the top ten. The sample consisted of peripheral blood, taken from a patient treated with radiotherapy plus ipilimumab. These TCRs come from a human donor with non-small cell lung cancer that progressed on radiotherapy plus ipilimumab.

The chain has TRBV6-4 and TRBJ2-3, with D tentatively TRBD1 (7 bases). Trimming removed 0 bases at V and 2 bases at J, with 9 bases between. Per germline, CDR1 MRHNA and CDR2 SNTAGT. This CDR3 comprises 15 residues. The CDR3 here is CASSDSEGATDTQYF. CDR3 coding DNA: TGTGCCAGCAGTGACTCGGAGGGGGCCACAGATACGCAGTATTTT.

CDR3 region: CASSEPQDQETQYF. The CDR3, as DNA: TGTGCCAGCAGCGAGCCGCAGGACCAAGAGACCCAGTACTTC. The chain is built from TRBV9 and TRBJ2-5; D remains unclear. Germline assignment: CDR1 SGDLS and CDR2 YYNGEE. The CDR3 is made up of 14 amino acids. V lost 3 bases and J lost 0, with 9 bases in between.

The rearrangement links TRBV4-3 to TRBJ1-4; D gene uncertain. Trimming took off 0 bases at V and 3 bases at J, with 17 bases between the two ends. Germline V gene data show CDR1 as LGHNA and CDR2 as YSLEER. The CDR3 has 18 amino acids. CDR3 sequence reads: CASSQDQWVWASNEKLFF. In DNA, the CDR3 is TGCGCCAGCAGCCAAGATCAGTGGGTCTGGGCTTCTAATGAAAAACTGTTTTTT.

The CDR3 reads CASSLPTGPSGSYEQYF. CDR3 nucleotide sequence: TGTGCCAGCAGCTTACCCACGGGCCCTAGCGGGAGTTACGAGCAGTACTTC. J is TRBJ2-7 and V is TRBV11-2; 10 bases match TRBD2. Per germline, CDR1 SGHAT and CDR2 FQNNGV. V was pared by 2 bases and J by 4 bases, with 11 bases of the junction left unmatched. The CDR3 covers 17 residues.

The chain combines TRBV19 with TRBJ1-5, with TRBD1 as a possible D gene (5 bases). In germline, CDR1 is LNHDA, CDR2 SQIVND (reference sequence). Deletions cut 5 bases from V and 3 bases from J, with 17 bases between. The CDR3 length is 16 residues. The CDR3 loop reads CASSPREGLDNQPQHF. The CDR3 DNA reads TGTGCCAGTAGTCCCCGGGAGGGGTTGGACAATCAGCCCCAGCATTTT.

CDR3 bases: TGTGCCATCAGTCCGGGCTGGGATGACACTGAAGCTTTCTTT. Translated, it gives CAISPGWDDTEAFF. The gene calls are TRBV10-3 and TRBJ1-1; no reliable D call. The ends were cut back, 5 bases at V and 3 bases at J, with 13 bases in the middle. Per germline, CDR1 ENHRY and CDR2 SYGVKD. The CDR3 runs 14 residues.

The chain joins TRBV6-6 to TRBJ2-7, with D unresolved. CDR3 length equals 12 residues. V lost 6 bases and J lost 3, with 9 bases in between. Germline CDR1 is MNHNY and CDR2 is SVGAGI (reference sequence). CDR3 coding DNA: TGTGCCAGCAGCCCCGGGCGCTACGAGCAGTACTTC. It codes for CASSPGRYEQYF.

This sequence joins TRBV2 and TRBJ1-5, with D uncertain. Trimming stripped 7 bases from V and 1 base from J, with 14 bases between. CDR1 and CDR2 from the germline V gene are SNHLY and FYNNEI. This CDR3 region has 15 residues. CDR3 in DNA: TGTGCCAGCACCGAGGAGATAAGCAGCAATCAGCCCCAGCATTTT. This gives the protein CASTEEISSNQPQHF.

The CDR3 region is CASSHSYGEQFF. The CDR3 nucleotides are TGTGCCAGCAGCCATTCGTACGGTGAGCAGTTCTTC. The chain recombines TRBV16 with TRBJ2-1; D not resolved. The CDR3 is 12 amino acids. Germline CDR1 and CDR2: KGHSY and FQNENV. V was pared by 3 bases and J by 9 bases, with 9 bases between.

This clone was found once. The chain recombines TRBV19 with TRBJ2-3; perhaps TRBD1 as D (5 bases). V lost 3 bases and J lost 2, with 6 bases in between. The CDR3 is 13 residues long. Germline CDR1 is LNHDA and CDR2 is SQIVND (reference sequence). The CDR3 here is CASSMGLTDTQYF. The CDR3 coding sequence is TGTGCCAGTAGTATGGGGCTCACAGATACGCAGTATTTT.

The rearrangement joins TRBV6-1 to TRBJ2-7, with D unresolved. Per the germline V gene, CDR1 is MNHNS and CDR2 is SASEGT. Trimming stripped 2 bases from V and 0 bases from J, with 14 bases between. The CDR3 covers 16 residues. In nucleotides, the CDR3 is TGTGCCAGCAGTGAATCGGCAGCCCTGAGCTCCTACGAGCAGTACTTC. The encoded protein is CASSESAALSSYEQYF.